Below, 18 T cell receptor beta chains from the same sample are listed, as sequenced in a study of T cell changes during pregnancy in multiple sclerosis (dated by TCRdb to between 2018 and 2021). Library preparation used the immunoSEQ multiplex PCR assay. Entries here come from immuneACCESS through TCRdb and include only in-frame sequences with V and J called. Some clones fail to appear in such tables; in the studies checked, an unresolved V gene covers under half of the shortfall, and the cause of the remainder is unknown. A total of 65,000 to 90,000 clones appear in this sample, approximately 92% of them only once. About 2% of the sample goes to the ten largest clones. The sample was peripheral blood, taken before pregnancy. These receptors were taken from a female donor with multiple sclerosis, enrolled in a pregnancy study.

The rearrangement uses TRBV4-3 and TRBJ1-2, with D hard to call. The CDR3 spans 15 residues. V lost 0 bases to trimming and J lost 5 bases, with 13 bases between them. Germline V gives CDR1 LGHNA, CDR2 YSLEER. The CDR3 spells CASSQEIGEAYGYTF. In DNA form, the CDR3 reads TGCGCCAGCAGCCAAGAGATAGGAGAGGCTTATGGCTACACCTTC.

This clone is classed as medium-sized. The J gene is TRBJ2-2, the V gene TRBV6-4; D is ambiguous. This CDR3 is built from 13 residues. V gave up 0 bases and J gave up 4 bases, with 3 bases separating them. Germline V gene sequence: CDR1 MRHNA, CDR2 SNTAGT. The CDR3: CASSDSSTGELFF. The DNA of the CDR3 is TGTGCCAGCAGTGACTCTAGCACCGGGGAGCTGTTTTTT.

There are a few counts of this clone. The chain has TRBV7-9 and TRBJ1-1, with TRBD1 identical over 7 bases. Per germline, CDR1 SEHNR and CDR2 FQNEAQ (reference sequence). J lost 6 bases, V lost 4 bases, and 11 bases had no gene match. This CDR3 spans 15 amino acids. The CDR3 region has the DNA TGTGCCAGCAGCTCAACGGGACAGACGTCTCCTGAAGCTTTCTTT. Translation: CASSSTGQTSPEAFF.

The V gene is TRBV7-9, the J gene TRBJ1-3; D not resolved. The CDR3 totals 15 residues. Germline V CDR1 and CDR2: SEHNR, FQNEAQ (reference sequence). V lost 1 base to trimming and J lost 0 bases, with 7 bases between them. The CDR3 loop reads CASSLDSLSGNTIYF. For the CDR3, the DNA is TGTGCCAGCAGCTTAGACAGCCTCTCTGGAAACACCATATATTTT.

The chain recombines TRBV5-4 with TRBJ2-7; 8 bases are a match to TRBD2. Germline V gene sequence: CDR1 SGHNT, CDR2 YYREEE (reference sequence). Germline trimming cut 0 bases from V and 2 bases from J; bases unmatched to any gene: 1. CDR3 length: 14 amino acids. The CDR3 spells CASSLEAGAYEQYF. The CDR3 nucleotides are TGTGCCAGCAGCTTGGAAGCGGGAGCCTACGAGCAGTACTTC.

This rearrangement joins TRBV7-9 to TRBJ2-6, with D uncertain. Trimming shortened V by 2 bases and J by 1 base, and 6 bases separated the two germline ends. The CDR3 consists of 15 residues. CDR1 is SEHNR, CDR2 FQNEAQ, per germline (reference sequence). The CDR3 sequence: CASSLSVSGANVLTF. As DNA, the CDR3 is TGTGCCAGCAGCTTATCTGTGTCTGGGGCCAACGTCCTGACTTTC.

The CDR3 DNA sequence: TGTGCCAGCAGGGAGATAGGAGAGACCCAGTACTTC. Its translation is CASREIGETQYF. The gene calls are TRBV6-1 and TRBJ2-5; the D is unclear. Trimming removed 6 bases from V and 4 bases from J, with 9 bases in between. The CDR3 has 12 residues. Germline V gene lookup returns CDR1 MNHNS and CDR2 SASEGT.

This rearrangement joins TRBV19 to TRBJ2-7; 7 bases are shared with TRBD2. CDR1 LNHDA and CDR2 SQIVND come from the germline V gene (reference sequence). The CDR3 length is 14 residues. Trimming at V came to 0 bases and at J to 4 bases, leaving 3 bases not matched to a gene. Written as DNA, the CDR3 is TGTGCCAGTAGTATAGAGGGCGGGAGTTACGAGCAGTACTTC. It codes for CASSIEGGSYEQYF.

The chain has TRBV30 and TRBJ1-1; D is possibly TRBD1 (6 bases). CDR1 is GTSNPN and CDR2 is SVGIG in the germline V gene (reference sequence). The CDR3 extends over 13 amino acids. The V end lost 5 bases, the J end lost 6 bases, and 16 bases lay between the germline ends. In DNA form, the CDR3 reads TGTGCCTGGTCGCCGACCGGGACACCTGAAGCTTTCTTT. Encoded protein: CAWSPTGTPEAFF. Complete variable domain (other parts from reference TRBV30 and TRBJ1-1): SQTIHQWPATLVQPVGSPLSLECTVEGTSNPNLYWYRQAAGRGLQLLFYSVGIGQISSEVPQNLSASRPQDRQFILSSKKLLLSDSGFYLCAWSPTGTPEAFFGQGTRLTVV.

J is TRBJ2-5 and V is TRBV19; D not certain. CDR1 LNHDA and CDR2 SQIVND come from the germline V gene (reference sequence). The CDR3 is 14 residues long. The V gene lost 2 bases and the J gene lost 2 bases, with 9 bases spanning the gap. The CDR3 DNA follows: TGTGCCAGTAGTATATACGCGGAGCAAGAGACCCAGTACTTC. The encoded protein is CASSIYAEQETQYF. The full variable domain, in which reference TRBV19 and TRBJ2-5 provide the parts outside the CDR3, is DGGITQSPKYLFRKEGQNVTLSCEQNLNHDAMYWYRQDPGQGLRLIYYSQIVNDFQKGDIAEGYSVSREKKESFPLTVTSAQKNPTAFYLCASSIYAEQETQYFGPGTRLLVL.

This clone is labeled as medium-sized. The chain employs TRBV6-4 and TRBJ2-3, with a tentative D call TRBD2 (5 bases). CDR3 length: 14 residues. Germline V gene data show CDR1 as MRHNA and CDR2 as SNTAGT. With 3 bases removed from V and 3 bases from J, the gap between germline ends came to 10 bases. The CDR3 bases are TGTGCCAGCAGTGAAGGAGGACTTACAGATACGCAGTATTTT. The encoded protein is CASSEGGLTDTQYF.

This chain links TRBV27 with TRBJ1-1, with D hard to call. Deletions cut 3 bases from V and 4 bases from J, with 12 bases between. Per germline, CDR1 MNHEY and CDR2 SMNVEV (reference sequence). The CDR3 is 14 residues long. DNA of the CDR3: TGTGCCAGCAGTTTGTCGGGAAGTATCACTGAAGCTTTCTTT. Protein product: CASSLSGSITEAFF.

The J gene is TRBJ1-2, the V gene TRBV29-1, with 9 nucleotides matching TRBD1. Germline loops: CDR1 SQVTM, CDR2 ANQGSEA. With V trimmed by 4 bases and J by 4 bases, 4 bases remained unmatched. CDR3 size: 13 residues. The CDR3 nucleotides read TGCAGCGTTGGACAGGGGGGAAGCTATGGCTACACCTTC. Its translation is CSVGQGGSYGYTF.

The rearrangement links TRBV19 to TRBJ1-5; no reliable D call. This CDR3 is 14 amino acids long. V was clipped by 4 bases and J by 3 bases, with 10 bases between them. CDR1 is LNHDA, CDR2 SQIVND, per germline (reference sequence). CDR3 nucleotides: TGTGCCAGTAGTAATTTCGGGAACAATCAGCCCCAGCATTTT. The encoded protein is CASSNFGNNQPQHF.

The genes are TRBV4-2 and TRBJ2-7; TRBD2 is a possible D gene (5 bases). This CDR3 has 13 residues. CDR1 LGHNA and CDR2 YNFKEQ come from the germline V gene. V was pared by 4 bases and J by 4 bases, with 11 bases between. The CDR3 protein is CASSLGRMYEQYF. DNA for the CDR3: TGTGCCAGCAGCCTGGGGAGAATGTACGAGCAGTACTTC.

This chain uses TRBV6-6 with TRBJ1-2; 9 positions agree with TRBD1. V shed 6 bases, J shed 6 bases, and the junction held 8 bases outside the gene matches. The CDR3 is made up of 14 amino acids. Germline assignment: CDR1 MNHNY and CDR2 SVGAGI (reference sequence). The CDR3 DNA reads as TGTGCCAGCAGACGAACGGGACAGGGCAATGGCTACACCTTC. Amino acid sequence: CASRRTGQGNGYTF.

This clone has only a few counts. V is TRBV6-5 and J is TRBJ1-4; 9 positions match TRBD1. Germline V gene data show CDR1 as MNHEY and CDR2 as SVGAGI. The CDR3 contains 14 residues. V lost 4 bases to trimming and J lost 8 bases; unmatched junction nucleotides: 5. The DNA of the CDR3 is TGTGCCAGCAGTTCCGGGACAGGGAACGAAAAACTGTTTTTT. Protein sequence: CASSSGTGNEKLFF.

CDR3 region: CASSQESVQSTDTQYF. The CDR3 coding sequence is TGCGCCAGCAGCCAAGAGTCGGTACAGAGCACAGATACGCAGTATTTT. The rearrangement uses TRBV4-3 and TRBJ2-3; D is unresolved. The ends were cut back, 0 bases at V and 0 bases at J, with 10 bases in the middle. Per the germline V gene, CDR1 is LGHNA and CDR2 is YSLEER. There are 16 residues in the CDR3.